One sample yielded the 27 T cell receptor beta chains listed below, sequenced in a study of blood T cells in healthy people across ages. Combining a sample-barcoded 5' primer with a J-beta primer mix, a second PCR ran for 7 to 11 cycles. MiXCR was run by TCRdb on the 5' RACE reads, yielding one entry per CDR3 protein. This sample has hundreds of thousands of distinct CDR3 sequences, with about 30% found just once. Sample: blood. The receptors derive from a woman of 80 years or more in good health.

The V call is TRBV7-8, the J call TRBJ2-5; 8 bases line up with TRBD2. The end of the DNA is better explained by TRBJ2-7, so the J call may be wrong. The CDR3 has 14 residues. Germline assignment: CDR1 SGHVS and CDR2 FQNEAQ. The DNA for the CDR3 is TGTGCCAGCAGCCCGTCGGGACTAGTTTACGAGCAGTACTTC. Translating it yields CASSPSGLVYEQYF.

As to this clonotype: A read error may be the cause here, since a much bigger clone is one base away. This chain joins TRBV7-8 and TRBJ2-7, with D perhaps matching TRBD1 (6 bases). This CDR3 is 14 amino acids long. Trimming removed 0 bases at V and 7 bases at J, with 13 bases between. CDR1 and CDR2 (germline): SGHVS, FQNEAQ. The chain's CDR3 is CASSLAQGLYEQYF. Written as DNA, the CDR3 is TGTGCCAGCAGCTTAGCCCAGGGGCTCTATGAGCAGTACTTC.

The chain is built from TRBV5-1 and TRBJ2-1, with a tentative D call TRBD1 (5 bases). From germline, CDR1 is SGHRS and CDR2 YFSETQ. V was shortened by 0 bases and J by 7 bases, with 11 bases between the two germline ends. The CDR3 spans 14 residues. In nucleotides, the CDR3 is TGCGCCAGCAGCTTGGTGGCAGGGCTAAATGAGCAGTTCTTC. This translates into CASSLVAGLNEQFF.

The V call is TRBV12-3 or TRBV12-4, the J call TRBJ1-2; TRBD1 agrees at 7 bases. V lost 4 bases and J lost 5; bases outside the gene matches: 4. The CDR3 is 13 amino acids. The CDR3 here is CASSWGTAYGYTF. DNA of the CDR3: TGTGCCAGCAGTTGGGGGACAGCGTATGGCTACACCTTC.

Note on this clonotype: This may be a read error: a much more frequent sequence differs by one nucleotide. The chain has TRBV7-9 and TRBJ2-7, with a tentative D call TRBD2 (6 bases). The CDR3 extends over 14 amino acids. Germline CDR1 and CDR2: SEHNR and FQNEAQ (reference sequence). With 5 bases removed from V and 7 bases from J, the gap between germline ends came to 18 bases. The CDR3 DNA is TGTGCCAGCAGCCTAATGGAGGGATACAATGAGCAGTACTTC. Amino acids: CASSLMEGYNEQYF.

This clonotype was counted at least ten times. The chain carries TRBV6-6 and TRBJ2-7; D not certain. V was pared by 7 bases and J by 2 bases, with 12 bases between. Germline V gene sequence: CDR1 MNHNY, CDR2 SVGAGI (reference sequence). The CDR3 is made up of 13 amino acids. The CDR3 DNA reads as TGTGCCAGCAAAGAGACATACGCCTACGAGCAGTACTTC. Its protein product is CASKETYAYEQYF.

This clonotype was detected only a few times. The CDR3 loop is CASSEVLSSYNEQFF. CDR3 DNA: TGTGCCAGCAGTGAAGTCCTCAGCTCCTACAATGAGCAGTTCTTC. The chain links TRBV6-1 to TRBJ2-1, with D uncertain. This CDR3 comprises 15 residues. The V end lost 1 base, the J end lost 0 bases, and 7 bases lay between the germline ends. CDR1 MNHNS and CDR2 SASEGT come from the germline V gene.

This clonotype was seen a few times. The junction departs from germline at one end; a sequencing error may be responsible. The chain is built from TRBV28 and TRBJ1-6, with TRBD1 matching 9 bases. Germline V gene sequence: CDR1 MDHEN, CDR2 SYDVKM. The CDR3 length is 16 residues. For the CDR3, the DNA is TGTGCCGGCAGTCCAATAGGACAGGGGAGTCAATCACCCCTCCACTTT. It is translated as CAGSPIGQGSQSPLHF.

This clonotype has at least ten counts. The chain uses TRBV5-6 and TRBJ2-7; TRBD1 is a possible D gene (6 bases). Looked up from germline, CDR1 is SGHDT and CDR2 is YYEEEE. Trimming cost V 2 bases and J 4 bases, with 13 bases left between them. The CDR3 spans 14 residues. This CDR3 reads CASSFDRRSYEQYF. The CDR3 DNA reads as TGTGCCAGCAGCTTTGACAGGCGTTCTTACGAGCAGTACTTC.

This chain uses TRBV7-2 with TRBJ1-1; 7 bases are a match to TRBD1. V lost 5 bases, J lost 1 base, and 7 bases stayed unmatched. The CDR3 is 15 amino acids. Germline V gene lookup returns CDR1 SGHTA and CDR2 FQGNSA. The CDR3 is CASSRMRTGNTEAFF. The CDR3 region has the DNA TGTGCCAGCAGCAGGATGCGGACAGGGAACACTGAAGCTTTCTTT.

Concerning this clonotype itself: This could be a read error, since a much larger clone is one nucleotide away. The CDR3 reads CVSSQDSWRYTF. The CDR3 DNA follows: TGTGTCAGCAGCCAAGATTCTTGGCGCTACACCTTC. This chain links TRBV3-1 with TRBJ1-2; no definite D call. The CDR3 is 12 residues long. CDR1 and CDR2 (germline): LGHDT, YNNKEL (reference sequence).

This chain connects TRBV7-2 to TRBJ2-1; possibly TRBD2 for D (5 bases). The CDR3 sequence is 15 residues long. Germline-derived CDR1 and CDR2 are SGHTA and FQGNSA. V gave up 5 bases and J gave up 4 bases, with 15 bases separating them. DNA of the CDR3: TGTGCCAGCAGCCTGGGGTCTAGCTGGTACAATGAGCAGTTCTTC. Protein: CASSLGSSWYNEQFF.

The sample holds many counts of this clonotype. The rearrangement uses TRBV27 and TRBJ1-6; D unclear. Germline values: CDR1 MNHEY, CDR2 SMNVEV (reference sequence). The length of the CDR3 is 15 residues. Trimming took off 5 bases at V and 6 bases at J, with 14 bases between the two ends. CDR3 coding DNA: TGTGCCAGCAGTAATAGGCCTTTCGGTAATTCACCCCTCCACTTT. It specifies CASSNRPFGNSPLHF.

The chain joins TRBV20-1 to TRBJ1-5; D not certain. The CDR3 contains 13 residues. Germline V gene data show CDR1 as DFQATT and CDR2 as SNEGSKA (reference sequence). Between the trimmed V and J ends, which lost 6 bases and 1 base, there was a span of 10 bases. The CDR3 protein is CSAGRTSNQPQHF. In DNA form, the CDR3 reads TGCAGTGCCGGACGGACGAGCAATCAGCCCCAGCATTTT.

This clonotype occurred a few times. CDR3 bases: TGTGCCAGCAGTCCGACTGCAGGGGGAGCTAACTATGGCTACACCTTC. The encoded protein is CASSPTAGGANYGYTF. The chain carries TRBV28 and TRBJ1-2; 7 bases line up with TRBD1. Germline assignment: CDR1 MDHEN and CDR2 SYDVKM. The CDR3 loop spans 16 amino acids. V dropped 5 bases and J dropped 0; count of bases not matched to a gene: 9.

This clonotype was observed many times. This chain links TRBV27 with TRBJ2-1, with 15 bases lining up with TRBD2. The length of the CDR3 is 19 residues. V lost 2 bases to trimming and J lost 4 bases; unmatched junction nucleotides: 9. Per the germline V gene, CDR1 is MNHEY and CDR2 is SMNVEV (reference sequence). The CDR3 loop is CASSLVSGLAGGPYNEQFF. Written as DNA, the CDR3 is TGTGCCAGCAGTTTAGTCTCGGGACTAGCGGGGGGTCCGTACAATGAGCAGTTCTTC.

This clonotype was seen repeatedly, ten times or more. V and J are TRBV5-6 and TRBJ2-3, with D tentatively TRBD1 (6 bases). In germline, CDR1 is SGHDT, CDR2 YYEEEE. This CDR3 is built from 12 residues. Trimming removed 4 bases at V and 10 bases at J, with 13 bases between. CDR3 region: CASSTGHWAQYF. The CDR3 coding sequence is TGTGCCAGCAGCACAGGGCATTGGGCGCAGTATTTT.

This clonotype has a count of ten or more. The CDR3: CSARRRDRVYNEQFF. As DNA, the CDR3 is TGCAGTGCTAGACGGCGGGACAGGGTATACAATGAGCAGTTCTTC. The rearrangement uses TRBV20-1 and TRBJ2-1; 9 nucleotides agree with TRBD1. Germline V CDR1 and CDR2: DFQATT, SNEGSKA (reference sequence). V shed 2 bases and J 4 bases; nucleotides not matched to a gene: 6. CDR3 length equals 15 residues.

The chain links TRBV7-6 to TRBJ2-7; 7 nucleotides match TRBD1. Germline V lookup: CDR1 SGHVS, CDR2 FNYEAQ. This CDR3 contains 14 residues. The trim removed 5 bases at V and 3 bases at J, leaving 7 bases unmatched. CDR3 amino acids: CASSPRDRIYEQYF. In nucleotides, the CDR3 is TGTGCCAGCAGCCCACGGGACAGAATCTACGAGCAGTACTTC.

V usage is TRBV27 and J usage is TRBJ1-2; D is perhaps TRBD1 (5 bases). Germline CDR1 reads MNHEY; CDR2 reads SMNVEV (reference sequence). Trimming shortened V by 6 bases and J by 2 bases, and 13 bases separated the two germline ends. The CDR3 is 14 residues long. This CDR3 reads CASRSVGGNYGYTF. CDR3 nucleotides: TGTGCCAGCAGGTCCGTCGGGGGGAACTATGGCTACACCTTC.

This clonotype occurred a few times. The rearrangement joins TRBV5-1 to TRBJ2-2, with TRBD1 identical over 7 bases. Germline CDR1 SGHRS, CDR2 YFSETQ. V shed 5 bases, J shed 6 bases, and the junction held 7 bases outside the gene matches. There are 14 residues in the CDR3. CDR3 nucleotide sequence: TGCGCCAGCAGTGAACAGGGGTCCCCCGGGGAGCTGTTTTTT. Translating it yields CASSEQGSPGELFF.

V and J are TRBV20-1 and TRBJ2-1; 12 bases are shared with TRBD1. V lost 3 bases, J lost 8 bases, and 5 bases stayed unmatched. This CDR3 spans 14 amino acids. Germline CDR1 and CDR2: DFQATT and SNEGSKA (reference sequence). DNA of the CDR3: TGCAGTGCTAGCGGGGACAGGGGGCTGGATGAGCAGTTCTTC. Translation: CSASGDRGLDEQFF.

The genes are TRBV20-1 and TRBJ2-1; TRBD2 agrees at 8 bases. The CDR3 is 10 residues long. Germline V CDR1 and CDR2: DFQATT, SNEGSKA (reference sequence). V lost 5 bases, J lost 13 bases, and 4 bases stayed unmatched. CDR3 sequence (DNA): TGCAGTGCTTTGCGGGAGGCCCAGTTCTTC. Translated, it gives CSALREAQFF.

This clonotype came up many times. The chain carries TRBV20-1 and TRBJ2-7; 9 bases fit TRBD1. CDR1 is DFQATT and CDR2 is SNEGSKA in the germline V gene (reference sequence). V trimming: 5 bases; J trimming: 3 bases; junction bases outside the gene matches: 8. This CDR3 is 14 amino acids long. The CDR3 here is CSAQPGQGRYEQYF. For the CDR3, the DNA is TGCAGTGCTCAACCGGGACAGGGCCGCTACGAGCAGTACTTC.

The chain combines TRBV5-4 with TRBJ1-1, with D uncertain. The CDR3 has 14 amino acids. Trimming took 0 bases from V and 1 from J, leaving 7 bases between them. Germline assignment: CDR1 SGHNT and CDR2 YYREEE (reference sequence). The CDR3 bases are TGTGCCAGCAGCTTGGGGGCTGAGAACACTGAAGCTTTCTTT. Residues: CASSLGAENTEAFF. The whole variable domain, filled in from reference TRBV5-4 and TRBJ1-1, reads ETGVTQSPTHLIKTRGQQVTLRCSSQSGHNTVSWYQQALGQGPQFIFQYYREEENGRGNFPPRFSGLQFPNYSSELNVNALELDDSALYLCASSLGAENTEAFFGQGTRLTVV.

In its sample, this clonotype was seen many times. The chain recombines TRBV20-1 with TRBJ2-1; TRBD1 matches at 7 bases. CDR1 is DFQATT and CDR2 is SNEGSKA in the germline V gene (reference sequence). This CDR3 contains 14 residues. This CDR3 reads CSQFRSRGYGEQFF. Written as DNA, the CDR3 is TGCAGCCAGTTCCGCTCCAGGGGGTACGGTGAGCAGTTCTTC.

As for this clonotype: Just one base apart from a much larger clone, this may be a read error. The gene calls are TRBV5-1 and TRBJ2-1, with D uncertain. This CDR3 has 16 residues. V was pared by 2 bases and J by 13 bases, with 25 bases between. Germline CDR1 reads SGHRS; CDR2 reads YFSETQ. The CDR3 loop is CASSLGLQTVQETQFF. The CDR3, as DNA: TGCGCCAGCAGCTTAGGCCTACAGACCGTCCAAGAGACCCAGTTCTTC. The full variable domain, its missing parts supplied by reference TRBV5-1 and TRBJ2-1, is KAGVTQTPRYLIKTRGQQVTLSCSPISGHRSVSWYQQTPGQGLQFLFEYFSETQRNKGNFPGRFSGRQFSNSRSEMNVSTLELGDSALYLCASSLGLQTVQETQFFGPGTRLTVL.